What follows are 8 T cell receptor beta chains derived from one specimen sequenced in a study. TCRdb analysed the RT-PCR reads with MiXCR anew, one entry per CDR3 protein. There are almost 700,000 distinct CDR3 sequences in the sample; approximately 14% occur only once, and 3% to 4.5% lies in the top ten. The sequencing sample was made of memory CD4+ T cells from blood. These receptors all come from a female donor in good health, serving as a healthy control.

This clonotype was detected only a few times. The genes are TRBV7-9 and TRBJ2-4; 10 positions match TRBD2. Trimming removed 5 bases from V and 6 bases from J; junction bases left unmatched: 10. The germline CDR1 and CDR2 sequences are SEHNR and FQNEAQ (reference sequence). The CDR3 covers 16 residues. The CDR3 nucleotides are TGTGCCAGCAGCCCGAGCGGGGGGGCTTTCGGAAACATTCAGTACTTC. Its protein is CASSPSGGAFGNIQYF.

There are a few counts of this clonotype. This chain connects TRBV9 to TRBJ2-2, with 11 bases aligning to TRBD1. V trimming: 3 bases; J trimming: 5 bases; junction bases outside the gene matches: 3. Germline V gene data show CDR1 as SGDLS and CDR2 as YYNGEE. CDR3 length equals 15 residues. The CDR3 region has the DNA TGTGCCAGCAGCGGCGGGACAGGGGGAACCGGGGAGCTGTTTTTT. It translates to CASSGGTGGTGELFF.

This clonotype showed up many times. The CDR3 DNA reads as TGCAGTGCTGAGGGGGGCAGGGGAAATCAGCCCCAGCATTTT. Translated: CSAEGGRGNQPQHF. The chain employs TRBV20-1 and TRBJ1-5, with D possibly TRBD1 on 6 matching bases. Trimming cost V 5 bases and J 4 bases, with 15 bases left between them. This CDR3 contains 14 residues. In germline, CDR1 is DFQATT, CDR2 SNEGSKA (reference sequence).

This clonotype was observed many times. The rearrangement links TRBV6-5 to TRBJ1-3, with TRBD1 matching over 9 bases. J gave up 3 bases and V 5 bases, and 11 bases lay outside the gene matches. CDR3 length: 17 amino acids. Germline V gives CDR1 MNHEY, CDR2 SVGAGI. The CDR3 sequence: CASSPTPTGGFGNTIYF. DNA for the CDR3: TGTGCCAGCAGTCCGACCCCGACAGGGGGATTTGGAAACACCATATATTTT.

This chain links TRBV27 with TRBJ2-7; 11 bases are shared with TRBD2. The CDR3 is 16 amino acids. Germline trimming cut 5 bases from V and 7 bases from J; bases unmatched to any gene: 13. The germline CDR1 and CDR2 sequences are MNHEY and SMNVEV (reference sequence). The CDR3 bases are TGTGCCAGCAGTACCGGGACTAGCGGCCGAGGGCGGGAGCAGTACTTC. The encoded protein is CASSTGTSGRGREQYF.

In this sample, this clonotype turned up a few times. The CDR3 is CASSPTPNNEKLFF. The CDR3 DNA is TGCGCCAGCAGCCCTACGCCCAATAATGAAAAACTGTTTTTT. This chain uses TRBV4-1 with TRBJ1-4; D is ambiguous. The CDR3 spans 14 residues. The germline V and J ends were trimmed by 4 bases and 4 bases, with 10 bases remaining between them. Germline V CDR1 and CDR2: MGHRA, YSYEKL.

In DNA, the CDR3 is TGTGCCAGCAGTTTATGGGCGGCTGGTCAGCATTTT. The encoded protein is CASSLWAAGQHF. The chain carries TRBV28 and TRBJ1-5; no clear D. The CDR3 length is 12 residues. Germline CDR1 reads MDHEN; CDR2 reads SYDVKM. Between the trimmed V and J ends, which lost 0 bases and 13 bases, there was a span of 10 bases.

This clonotype was seen more than once but under ten times. The V gene is TRBV4-3, the J gene TRBJ2-5; D remains ambiguous. Germline V gene lookup returns CDR1 LGHNA and CDR2 YSLEER. This CDR3 is 11 amino acids long. Between the trimmed V and J ends, which lost 8 bases and 2 bases, there was a span of 6 bases. The CDR3 bases are TGCGCCAGCGGGTCGCAAGAGACCCAGTACTTC. Residues: CASGSQETQYF.